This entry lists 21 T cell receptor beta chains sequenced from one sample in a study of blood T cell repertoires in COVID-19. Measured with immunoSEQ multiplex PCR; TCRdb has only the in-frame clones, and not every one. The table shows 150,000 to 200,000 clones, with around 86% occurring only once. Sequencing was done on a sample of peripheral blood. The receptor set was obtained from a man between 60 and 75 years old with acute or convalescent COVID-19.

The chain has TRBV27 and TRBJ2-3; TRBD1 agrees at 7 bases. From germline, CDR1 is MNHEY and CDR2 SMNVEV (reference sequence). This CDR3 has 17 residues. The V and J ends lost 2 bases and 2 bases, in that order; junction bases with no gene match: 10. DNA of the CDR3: TGTGCCAGCAGTTTACTCTCCGACAGGGTTTCCACAGATACGCAGTATTTT. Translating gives CASSLLSDRVSTDTQYF.

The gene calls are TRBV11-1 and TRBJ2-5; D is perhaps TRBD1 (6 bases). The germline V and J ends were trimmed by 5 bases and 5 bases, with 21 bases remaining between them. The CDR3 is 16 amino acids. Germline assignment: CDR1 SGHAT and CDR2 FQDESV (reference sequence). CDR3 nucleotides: TGTGCCAGCAGCCTGGGAACAGGGTTACCCCATGAGACCCAGTACTTC. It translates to CASSLGTGLPHETQYF.

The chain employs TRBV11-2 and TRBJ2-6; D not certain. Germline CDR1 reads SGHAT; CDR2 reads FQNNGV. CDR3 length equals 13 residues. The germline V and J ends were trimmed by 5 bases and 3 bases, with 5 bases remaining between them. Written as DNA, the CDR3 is TGTGCCAGCAGCCCTAGTGGGGCCAACGTCCTGACTTTC. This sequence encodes CASSPSGANVLTF.

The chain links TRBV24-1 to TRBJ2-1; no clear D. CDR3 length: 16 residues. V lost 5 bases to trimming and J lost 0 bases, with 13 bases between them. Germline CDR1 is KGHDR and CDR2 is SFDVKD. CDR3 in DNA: TGTGCCACCAGTGGTCTTCATCCGAGCTCCTACAATGAGCAGTTCTTC. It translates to CATSGLHPSSYNEQFF.

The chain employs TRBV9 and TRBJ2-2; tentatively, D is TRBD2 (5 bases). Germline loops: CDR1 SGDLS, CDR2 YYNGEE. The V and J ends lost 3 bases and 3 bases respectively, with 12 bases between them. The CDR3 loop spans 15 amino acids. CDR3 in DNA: TGTGCCAGCAGCGCCCGGACTGGATACACCGGGGAGCTGTTTTTT. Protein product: CASSARTGYTGELFF. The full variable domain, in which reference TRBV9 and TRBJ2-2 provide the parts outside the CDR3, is DSGVTQTPKHLITATGQRVTLRCSPRSGDLSVYWYQQSLDQGLQFLIQYYNGEERAKGNILERFSAQQFPDLHSELNLSSLELGDSALYFCASSARTGYTGELFFGEGSRLTVL.

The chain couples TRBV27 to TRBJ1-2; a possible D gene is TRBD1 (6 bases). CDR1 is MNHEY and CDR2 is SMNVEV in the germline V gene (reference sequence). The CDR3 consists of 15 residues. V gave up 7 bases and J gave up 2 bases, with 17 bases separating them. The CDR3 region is CASTPRGGGNYGYTF. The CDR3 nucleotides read TGTGCCAGCACTCCCCGGGGAGGGGGAAACTATGGCTACACCTTC.

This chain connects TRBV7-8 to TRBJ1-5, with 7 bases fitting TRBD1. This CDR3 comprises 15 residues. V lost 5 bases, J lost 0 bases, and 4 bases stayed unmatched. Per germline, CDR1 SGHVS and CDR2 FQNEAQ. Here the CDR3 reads CASSLRDSSNQPQHF. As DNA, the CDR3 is TGTGCCAGCAGCCTACGGGACAGTAGCAATCAGCCCCAGCATTTT. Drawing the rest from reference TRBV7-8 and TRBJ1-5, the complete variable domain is GAGVSQSPRYKVAKRGQDVALRCDPISGHVSLFWYQQALGQGPEFLTYFQNEAQLDKSGLPSDRFFAERPEGSVSTLKIQRTQQEDSAVYLCASSLRDSSNQPQHFGDGTRLSIL.

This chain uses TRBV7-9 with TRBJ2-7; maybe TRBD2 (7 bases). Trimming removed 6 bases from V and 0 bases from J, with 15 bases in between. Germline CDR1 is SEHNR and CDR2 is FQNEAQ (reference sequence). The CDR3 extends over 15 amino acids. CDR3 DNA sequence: TGTGCCAGCAGTCCTGGGGGGGCCGTCTCCTACGAGCAGTACTTC. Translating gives CASSPGGAVSYEQYF.

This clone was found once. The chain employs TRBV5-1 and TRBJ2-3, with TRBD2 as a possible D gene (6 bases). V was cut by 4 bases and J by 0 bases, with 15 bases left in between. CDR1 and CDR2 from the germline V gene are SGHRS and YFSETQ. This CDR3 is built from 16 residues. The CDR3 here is CASSKTSGPSTDTQYF. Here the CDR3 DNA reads TGCGCCAGCAGCAAAACCAGCGGGCCCAGCACAGATACGCAGTATTTT. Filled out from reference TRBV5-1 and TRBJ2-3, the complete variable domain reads KAGVTQTPRYLIKTRGQQVTLSCSPISGHRSVSWYQQTPGQGLQFLFEYFSETQRNKGNFPGRFSGRQFSNSRSEMNVSTLELGDSALYLCASSKTSGPSTDTQYFGPGTRLTVL.

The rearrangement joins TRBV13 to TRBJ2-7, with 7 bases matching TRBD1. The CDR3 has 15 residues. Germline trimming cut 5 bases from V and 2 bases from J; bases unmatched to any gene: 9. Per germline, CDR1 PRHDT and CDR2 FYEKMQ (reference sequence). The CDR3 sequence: CASSVLGQPPYEQYF. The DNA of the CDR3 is TGTGCCAGCAGCGTGCTGGGACAGCCACCCTACGAGCAGTACTTC.

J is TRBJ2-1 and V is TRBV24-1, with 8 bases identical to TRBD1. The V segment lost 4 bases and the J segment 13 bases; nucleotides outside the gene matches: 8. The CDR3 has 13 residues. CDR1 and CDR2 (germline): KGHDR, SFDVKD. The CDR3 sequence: CATSDRGQGPQFF. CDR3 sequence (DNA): TGTGCCACCAGTGACCGAGGACAGGGCCCCCAGTTCTTC.

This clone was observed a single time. CDR3 sequence reads: CASSSDGRQSGEQYF. The CDR3 DNA follows: TGTGCCAGCAGTTCCGACGGACGGCAATCGGGGGAGCAGTACTTC. The chain links TRBV2 to TRBJ2-7, with a possible D match to TRBD2 (5 bases). CDR3 length equals 15 residues. Trimming stripped 5 bases from V and 7 bases from J, with 21 bases between. Germline assignment: CDR1 SNHLY and CDR2 FYNNEI.

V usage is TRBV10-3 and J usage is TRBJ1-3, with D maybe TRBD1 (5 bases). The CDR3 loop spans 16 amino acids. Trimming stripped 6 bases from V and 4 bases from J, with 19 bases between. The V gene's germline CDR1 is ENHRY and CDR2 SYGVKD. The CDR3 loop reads CAISASGTRGGNTIYF. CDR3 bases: TGTGCCATCAGCGCAAGCGGGACCCGGGGAGGAAACACCATATATTTT.

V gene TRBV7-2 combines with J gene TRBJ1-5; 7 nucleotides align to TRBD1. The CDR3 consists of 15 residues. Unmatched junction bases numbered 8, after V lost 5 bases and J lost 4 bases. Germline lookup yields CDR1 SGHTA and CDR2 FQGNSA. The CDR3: CASSPQTGINQPQHF. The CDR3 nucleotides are TGTGCCAGCAGCCCACAGACAGGGATAAATCAGCCCCAGCATTTT.

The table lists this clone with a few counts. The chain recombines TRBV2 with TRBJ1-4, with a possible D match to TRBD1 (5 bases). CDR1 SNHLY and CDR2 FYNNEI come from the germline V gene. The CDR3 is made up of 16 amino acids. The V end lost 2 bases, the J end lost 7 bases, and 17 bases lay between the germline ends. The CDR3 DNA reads TGTGCCAGCAGTGAAAGAGGTTGGGGGGAAGGTGAAAAACTGTTTTTT. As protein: CASSERGWGEGEKLFF.

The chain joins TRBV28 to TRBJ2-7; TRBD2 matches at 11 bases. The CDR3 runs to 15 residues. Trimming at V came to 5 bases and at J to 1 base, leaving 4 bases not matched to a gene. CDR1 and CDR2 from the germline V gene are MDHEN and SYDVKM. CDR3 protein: CASSQTSGKSYEQYF. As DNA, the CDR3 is TGTGCCAGCAGTCAGACTAGCGGGAAGTCCTACGAGCAGTACTTC.

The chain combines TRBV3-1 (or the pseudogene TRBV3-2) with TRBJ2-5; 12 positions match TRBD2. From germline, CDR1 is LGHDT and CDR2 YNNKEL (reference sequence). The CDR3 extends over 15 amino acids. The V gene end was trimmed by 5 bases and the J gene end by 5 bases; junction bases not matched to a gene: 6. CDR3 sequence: CASSKTSGSAETQYF. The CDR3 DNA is TGTGCCAGCAGCAAGACTAGCGGGAGTGCCGAGACCCAGTACTTC.

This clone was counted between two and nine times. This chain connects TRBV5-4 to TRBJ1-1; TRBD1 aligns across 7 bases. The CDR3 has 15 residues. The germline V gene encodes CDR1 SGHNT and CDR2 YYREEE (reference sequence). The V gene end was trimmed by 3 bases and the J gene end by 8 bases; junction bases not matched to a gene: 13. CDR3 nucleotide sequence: TGTGCCAGCAGCTCCCCTTCGACAGGGAGGAAAGAAGCTTTCTTT. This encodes CASSSPSTGRKEAFF.

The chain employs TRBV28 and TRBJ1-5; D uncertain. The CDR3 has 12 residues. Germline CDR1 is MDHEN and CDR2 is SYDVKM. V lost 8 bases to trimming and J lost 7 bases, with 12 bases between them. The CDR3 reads CASGLRGQPQHF. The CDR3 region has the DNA TGTGCCAGCGGCCTTCGAGGGCAGCCCCAGCATTTT.

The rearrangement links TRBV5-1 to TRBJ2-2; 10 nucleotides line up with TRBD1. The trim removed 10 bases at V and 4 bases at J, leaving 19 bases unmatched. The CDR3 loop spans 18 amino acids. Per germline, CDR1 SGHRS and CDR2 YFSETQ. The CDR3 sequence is CAASALPPGQGSTGELFF. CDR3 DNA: TGCGCCGCCTCGGCCCTTCCTCCGGGACAGGGGAGCACCGGGGAGCTGTTTTTT.

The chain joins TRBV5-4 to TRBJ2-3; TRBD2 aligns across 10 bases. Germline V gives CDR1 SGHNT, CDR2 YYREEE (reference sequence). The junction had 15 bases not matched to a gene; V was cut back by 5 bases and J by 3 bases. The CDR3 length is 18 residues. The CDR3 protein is CASRAGGTRSVMTDTQYF. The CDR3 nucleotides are TGTGCCAGCAGAGCGGGAGGGACTAGATCTGTAATGACAGATACGCAGTATTTT. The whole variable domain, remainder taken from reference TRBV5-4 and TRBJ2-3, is ETGVTQSPTHLIKTRGQQVTLRCSSQSGHNTVSWYQQALGQGPQFIFQYYREEENGRGNFPPRFSGLQFPNYSSELNVNALELDDSALYLCASRAGGTRSVMTDTQYFGPGTRLTVL.